Sequencing of this T cell receptor beta chain was carried out in a study of cytomegalovirus exposure and HLA in healthy donors (dated by TCRdb to the late 2010s). Regarding the complete study: According to an earlier analysis of a few hundred of the donors, about 179 million T cells yielded 117 million unique TCR beta sequences and about 300 Gb of sequence data. Among the roughly 410 genotyped donors, about 83% belonged to the genetic ancestry cluster associated with self-reported Caucasian donors. To predict cytomegalovirus infection status, the study combined high-throughput TCR immunosequencing, statistical association of individual TCRs with disease status, and machine learning. The study aimed to test whether signatures of past pathogen exposure could be identified by cataloging public T cell receptors. Typing coverage varied by locus: roughly 620-630 donors for A, B, C, DRB1 and DQB1; roughly 520 for DQA1; 600 to 610 for DPA1; under 490 for DPB1. A later analysis re-examined previously published TCR beta repertoires from more than 650 donors and added high-resolution HLA genotyping to investigate patterns of TCR occurrence. An earlier analysis of 587 of the donors used high-throughput TCR beta sequencing to judge whether each TCR beta V gene segment behaved as functional or pseudogenic. In the later analysis, no new phenotypic data were used to find candidate immune exposures; instead, reliance was placed on TCR beta sequences and their occurrence across donors. All discovery cohort repertoires had been generated using a single sequencing platform. Alongside the repertoire data, information on donor age, sex, ethnicity and CMV serostatus was compiled. The T cell repertoires of 666 subjects were profiled by immunosequencing and related to cytomegalovirus serostatus. A later genetic analysis used genome-wide SNP genotypes for about 65% of the roughly 700 donors, treating that subset as a discovery cohort. An early release covering 550 to 650 HLA-typed donors comprised roughly 300 gigabases of sequencing data and around 80 million unique TCR sequences. A handful of DR-DQ haplotypes were handled as single units for association and clustering because linkage in the cohort was strong. HLA typing included class I and class II loci at four-digit resolution. Besides the first cohort of roughly 700 subjects, a separate validation cohort made up of 90 to 150 different subjects was used. On average, roughly 240,000 unique TCR beta nucleotide sequences were sequenced per donor among about 400 genotyped donors of the cohort, with roughly 18% of those sequences being non-productive. Here is what the overall study found, with its caveats: Because the 87-base-pair reads could not distinguish some IMGT-functional V segments, including TRBV6-2 and TRBV6-3, those segments were excluded. Correlated functional status among segregating V segments might reflect linkage disequilibrium, but an unknown experimental factor could not be ruled out. It was suggested by the authors that the approach could potentially be generalized to other disease states and immunological phenotypes. The cohort was sequenced for TCR beta chains only, and without alpha or paired-chain data the features that could be detected were limited. A total of 164 TCR beta chains were listed by the study as associated with cytomegalovirus. A later analysis associated about 17,000 TCR beta sequences with specific HLA alleles at a false discovery rate of 0.05. Assigning TCR associations to individual alleles was difficult when HLA alleles, especially DR and DQ, strongly co-occurred. A later analysis found that TCR association rates varied across HLA loci, with DRB1 alleles showing the most associated TCRs and HLA-C alleles the fewest. Because some donors lacked HLA typing at each locus, the association tests relied only on the typed subset. Cytomegalovirus status was reported to be diagnosed by the classifier with high specificity and sensitivity in both the original and validation cohorts. While some public TCRs were present in many individuals, most TCR sequences turned up only very rarely across donors. A group of highly shared sequence variants was considered likely to be a technical artifact of the sequencing pipeline. A later genetic analysis associated a missense DCLRE1C variant with V-gene and J-gene trimming of TCR beta chains, and an independent cohort replicated the association. A few of the identified cytomegalovirus-associated TCR beta chains were confirmed in vitro to be specific for cytomegalovirus antigens. In a later analysis, HLA-associated TCR beta chains showed more clonal expansion and lower generation probabilities than non-associated chains that were equally common. According to a later analysis, parvovirus B19, influenza, CMV and Epstein-Barr virus appeared linked to several top co-occurrence clusters. An earlier analysis of 587 of the donors showed that most TCR beta V segments appeared in productive rearrangements either about 87% or about 30% of the time, which broadly matched IMGT annotations. In a later genetic analysis, fewer N-insertions in productive TCRs were reported among donors in an Asian-associated ancestry cluster than the roughly 700-donor mean. The only immune exposure information available for the cohort was CMV serostatus. Roughly uniform sequencing depth across donors was assumed in presence/absence analyses, although this assumption may not hold. According to a later analysis, most CMV-associated TCR beta chains appeared to be HLA-restricted, and the HLA associations seemed to be driven largely by CMV exposure. Seventeen rarely observed V segments, including chromosome 9 orphons, were excluded from the earlier analysis of 550 to 700 of the donors because counts were too low. A further reported finding was that TCR beta sequences accurately predicted the HLA-A and HLA-B alleles for most subjects in the first cohort.

The cohort was made up of approximately 670 healthy bone marrow donors. At the time of sampling, all cohort members were nominally healthy, though unrecorded immune exposures were likely present. The donor tested CMV seropositive and was one of the 289 seropositive cohort members. A peripheral blood sample was provided by each donor, and peripheral blood mononuclear cells were used for TCR beta sequencing. The Qiagen DNeasy Blood Extraction Kit was used to extract genomic DNA from the blood cell samples. This clone was counted a single time. What this receptor recognizes is not known. The sample holds no much larger clone one base away, and base qualities are not on file. Libraries came from the immunoSEQ multiplex PCR assay. The multiplex PCR relied on a mix of 60 forward primers for TCR Vbeta segments and 13 reverse primers for TCR Jbeta segments. A multiplex PCR assay on genomic DNA amplified the CDR3 region of rearranged TCR beta genes. The Illumina HiSeq System was used to sequence the amplified TCR beta libraries as 87-base-pair reads. The published analysis was carried out like this. In a later analysis, 70 million to 95 million unique TCR beta chains were counted across the 500 to 850 repertoires, and around 10 million of these chains were shared by at least two donors. Raw reads were error-corrected and collapsed into unique sequences by a nearest-neighbor algorithm in which closely related sequences were merged to remove PCR and sequencing errors. V, D and J gene segments were assigned by aligning CDR3 sequences to IMGT reference sequences. Each retained sequence needed at least a six-nucleotide match to both a V gene segment and a J gene segment. A rearrangement was called productive if the CDR3 had no stop codons and remained in frame with V and J, and every other rearrangement was called non-productive. Following IMGT convention, CDR3 was defined as the stretch from the second conserved V-encoded cysteine to the conserved J-encoded phenylalanine. In an earlier analysis of roughly 580 of the donors, sequences lacking an unambiguous match to a single V gene segment were excluded. In an earlier analysis of about 590 of the donors, a V segment was called functional when productive rearrangements were above 56.7%, and segregating when the standard deviation between donors exceeded 5%. A statistical classification framework was developed to diagnose cytomegalovirus status using the catalog of TCR beta chain sequences. V and J gene assignment, in a later analysis, came from comparing TCR nucleotide sequences with IMGT/GENE-DB human TR gene sequences. The TCRdist pipeline was used in a later analysis to assign CDR3 sequences and most-parsimonious VDJ recombination scenarios. In a later analysis, each TCR beta chain was defined by its CDR3 amino acid sequence together with its V-gene family, and reads without a unique V-gene family were excluded. To address suspected cross-contamination and a sequencing artifact, a later analysis removed roughly 640 highly shared, low-generation-probability nucleotide sequences. For each public chain, a later analysis derived a clonal expansion index from normalized ranks of inferred template counts within each repertoire. A later analysis computed generation probabilities with a VDJ recombination model fitted to out-of-frame rearrangements, and checked the results against IGoR. In a later analysis, TCR-TCR, TCR-HLA and TCR-CMV co-occurrence was scored with hypergeometric tests, and a repertoire-size bias correction was applied to TCR pairs. To estimate false discovery rates, a later analysis permuted the HLA or CMV assignments 20 times. In a later analysis, co-occurring TCRs were grouped using DBSCAN, with TCRdist sequence similarity added in when clustering inside HLA-allele-positive subsets. For co-occurrence clustering, repertoires with fewer than 30,000 or more than 120,000 public chains were excluded, along with four to six repertoires with anomalous nucleotide sharing. TCRdb holds this immuneACCESS table with in-frame rearrangements only. Some clones are missing; in checked studies, unresolved V genes explain under half, and the rest has no known cause. V and J calls plus clone size are reproduced from that table; the DNA served to infer D and trimming. The sample table records approximately 160,000 clones; 68% of these occur just once. Roughly 4% of the sample is held by the ten biggest clonotypes.

In the germline V gene (reference sequence), CDR1 corresponds to WNHNN and CDR2 to SYGVQD. From the cysteine through the phenylalanine, the CDR3 covers 17 amino acids. Here the CDR3 DNA is all that survives: 51 bases in frame from base 1. Germline trimming: 8 bases from V, 1 base from J; junction bases outside gene matches: 15. This TCR was sampled from a woman under 30 in good health and CMV-seropositive. Sequencing input: PBMCs. The sequence is built from TRBV10-1 and TRBJ2-3, and TRBD2 matches 7 of the central bases. The CDR3 in this case is CASLKVVAGPCTDTQYF. The DNA reads as follows: TGCGCCAGCCTAAAAGTCGTAGCGGGTCCTTGCACAGATACGCAGTATTTT.